A selection of T cell receptor beta chains follows, all from one sample in a study of blood T cell repertoires in COVID-19. Produced via immunoSEQ multiplex PCR; TCRdb's table is partial and in-frame only. The repertoire holds 250,000 or so clones, with just under 90% as singletons. Sequencing was carried out using PBMCs or T cells enriched from blood (not recorded which). The receptors come from a man between 45 and 60 years old who had been exposed to COVID-19. CDR3s include the opening cysteine and the closing phenylalanine or tryptophan. Each record gives: CDR3 DNA, CDR3 protein, clone size, D gene, V gene, J gene. The D gene is left open where the match is weak. Clone size is given for some rows only: seen once, a few or many times, or a class if the clone is expanded.

DNA: TGTGCCAGCAGCAAACTCGACAGGTATATTTCCTACGAGCAGTACTTC
CDR3: CASSKLDRYISYEQYF
size: .
D: .
V: TRBV5-6
J: TRBJ2-7

DNA: TGTGCCAGCAGCCTGGACACGTACACTGAAGCTTTCTTT
CDR3: CASSLDTYTEAFF
size: few
D: .
V: TRBV11-1
J: TRBJ1-1

DNA: TGTGCCAGAAGCCGGACTAGCGGGAGAAGAGAAGAGCCCAACAATGAGCAGTTCTTC
CDR3: CARSRTSGRREEPNNEQFF
size: .
D: TRBD2
V: TRBV5-3
J: TRBJ2-1

DNA: TGCGCCAGCAGCCGTGGACAGGGAGTAGGTGGAAACACCATATATTTT
CDR3: CASSRGQGVGGNTIYF
size: .
D: TRBD1
V: TRBV5-1
J: TRBJ1-3

DNA: TGTGCCAGCAGCTTAGCGCATGGGGGAGGGGCAGATACGCAGTATTTT
CDR3: CASSLAHGGGADTQYF
size: .
D: TRBD2
V: TRBV7-6
J: TRBJ2-3

DNA: TGCGCCAGCAGTGAGTCCTTGGCGGCGGGAGGAGATACGCAGTATTTT
CDR3: CASSESLAAGGDTQYF
size: .
D: TRBD2
V: TRBV10-1
J: TRBJ2-3

DNA: TGTGCCAGTAGTCAAACCCCGGGACAGGGCTCAGATACGCAGTATTTT
CDR3: CASSQTPGQGSDTQYF
size: .
D: TRBD1
V: TRBV19
J: TRBJ2-3

DNA: TGTGCCAGCAGTTTAACAGGGGCCCAAGAGACCCAGTACTTC
CDR3: CASSLTGAQETQYF
size: .
D: TRBD1
V: TRBV28
J: TRBJ2-5

DNA: TGCGCCAGCGCGGCTGGGACAGGGGGCCTCACTGAAGCTTTCTTT
CDR3: CASAAGTGGLTEAFF
size: .
D: TRBD1
V: TRBV10-1
J: TRBJ1-1

DNA: TGTGCCAGCAGCCATAGCGGGAGGGCGAGGAATGAGCAGTTCTTC
CDR3: CASSHSGRARNEQFF
size: .
D: TRBD2
V: TRBV3-1/TRBV3-2
J: TRBJ2-1

DNA: TGTGCCAGCAGCCCCGGGACAGGGAACTATGGCTACACCTTC
CDR3: CASSPGTGNYGYTF
size: .
D: TRBD1
V: TRBV3-1/TRBV3-2
J: TRBJ1-2

DNA: TGTGCCAGCAGCCCTAGAACCCCCCGGGGGGCCGGGGATACGCAGTATTTT
CDR3: CASSPRTPRGAGDTQYF
size: once
D: .
V: TRBV27
J: TRBJ2-3

DNA: TGTGCCAGCACCGAGGGGGGGCTAAGAGGAAACACCATATATTTT
CDR3: CASTEGGLRGNTIYF
size: few
D: .
V: TRBV6-5
J: TRBJ1-3

DNA: TGTGCCAGCAGGGGGACAGGGGGAGGGAAACTGTTTTTT
CDR3: CASRGTGGGKLFF
size: .
D: TRBD1
V: TRBV12-3/TRBV12-4
J: TRBJ1-4

DNA: TGTGCCAGCAGCTTATCCCGGGGGCAAGAGACCCAGTACTTC
CDR3: CASSLSRGQETQYF
size: .
D: .
V: TRBV11-3
J: TRBJ2-5

DNA: TGTGCCTGGAGGAGAGGGAGTGAAGTAGAGACCCAGTACTTC
CDR3: CAWRRGSEVETQYF
size: once
D: .
V: TRBV30
J: TRBJ2-5

DNA: TGTGCCAGCAAGAGGGAGGGGATCTATGGCTACACCTTC
CDR3: CASKREGIYGYTF
size: .
D: .
V: TRBV27
J: TRBJ1-2

DNA: TGTGCCAGCAGCGGAAATCCAGCGGACAGGGTTAATAATGGCTACACCTTC
CDR3: CASSGNPADRVNNGYTF
size: .
D: TRBD1
V: TRBV9
J: TRBJ1-2

DNA: TGTGCCAGTAGGATTTCGGGGGGCACTGAAGCTTTCTTT
CDR3: CASRISGGTEAFF
size: .
D: .
V: TRBV28
J: TRBJ1-1

DNA: TGTGCTAGTGCCTCCCACGGGACAGGGGAAGGTTTTCAGCCCCAGCATTTT
CDR3: CASASHGTGEGFQPQHF
size: .
D: TRBD1
V: TRBV12-5
J: TRBJ1-5

DNA: TGTGCCAGCAGCTATGGACCGGGGACTGACACAGATACGCAGTATTTT
CDR3: CASSYGPGTDTDTQYF
size: .
D: .
V: TRBV7-9
J: TRBJ2-3

DNA: TGTGCCAGCAGGCTGGACAGTTACAATGAGCAGTTCTTC
CDR3: CASRLDSYNEQFF
size: .
D: .
V: TRBV2
J: TRBJ2-1

DNA: TGTGCCAGCAGTCCTCATACTAGCGGGGGGGGATTAAATGAGCAGTTCTTC
CDR3: CASSPHTSGGGLNEQFF
size: once
D: TRBD2
V: TRBV2
J: TRBJ2-1

DNA: TGTGCCAGCAGTGAATTCCCGGTCCGTGAACGGTATGGCTACACCTTC
CDR3: CASSEFPVRERYGYTF
size: .
D: .
V: TRBV25-1
J: TRBJ1-2

DNA: TGTGCCAGCAGCCGGACTAGCGGTAACAATGAGCAGTTCTTC
CDR3: CASSRTSGNNEQFF
size: .
D: TRBD2
V: TRBV7-2
J: TRBJ2-1

DNA: TGTGCCACCAACAGGGCGTCTAATGAAAAACTGTTTTTT
CDR3: CATNRASNEKLFF
size: .
D: .
V: TRBV28
J: TRBJ1-4

DNA: TGTGCCAGCACCGCTGTCAACGGGAGGGCATCGGGTGAGCAGTTCTTC
CDR3: CASTAVNGRASGEQFF
size: .
D: TRBD2
V: TRBV2
J: TRBJ2-1

DNA: TGTGCCAGCAGCGTAGCCCCGACAGGGGGGACTGAAGCTTTCTTT
CDR3: CASSVAPTGGTEAFF
size: .
D: TRBD1
V: TRBV9
J: TRBJ1-1

DNA: TGTGCCATCAGCGGCGGGTTCGATGGCTACACCTTC
CDR3: CAISGGFDGYTF
size: .
D: .
V: TRBV10-3
J: TRBJ1-2

DNA: TGTGCCAGCAGCTTAGATCGGCCTAGCGTGGGCACAGATACGCAGTATTTT
CDR3: CASSLDRPSVGTDTQYF
size: .
D: .
V: TRBV11-2
J: TRBJ2-3

DNA: TGTGCCAGCAAGACGGGACAGACCTACAATGAGCAGTTCTTC
CDR3: CASKTGQTYNEQFF
size: few
D: TRBD1
V: TRBV7-2
J: TRBJ2-1

DNA: TGTGCCAGCAGCCGACGGTCTAGCGATAGGCTCGAAGATACGCAGTATTTT
CDR3: CASSRRSSDRLEDTQYF
size: .
D: .
V: TRBV7-8
J: TRBJ2-3

DNA: TGTGCCAGCAGGGAAACTGCTGAAGCTTTCTTT
CDR3: CASRETAEAFF
size: few
D: .
V: TRBV2
J: TRBJ1-1

DNA: TGTGCCAGCAGCGCCTTAGCCGGGGACAGCTCCTACGAGCAGTACTTC
CDR3: CASSALAGDSSYEQYF
size: .
D: TRBD1
V: TRBV9
J: TRBJ2-7

DNA: TGTGCCAGCTGGACAGGGAAGGGCACTGAAGCTTTCTTT
CDR3: CASWTGKGTEAFF
size: .
D: TRBD1
V: TRBV27
J: TRBJ1-1

DNA: TGTGCCAGCAGCCAAGTTCGGGGACAGGGTTATGGCTACACCTTC
CDR3: CASSQVRGQGYGYTF
size: .
D: TRBD1
V: TRBV3-1/TRBV3-2
J: TRBJ1-2

DNA: TGTGCCAGCAGTTCAGGGGGACAGCCCCAGCATTTT
CDR3: CASSSGGQPQHF
size: once
D: TRBD1
V: TRBV28
J: TRBJ1-5

DNA: TGTGCCAGCAGCTTAACGGCGGGAGGCACACTACAGTTCTTC
CDR3: CASSLTAGGTLQFF
size: .
D: TRBD2
V: TRBV7-3
J: TRBJ2-1

DNA: TGTGCTAGTGGTTCCCCGCCCCGGGATGAGCAGTTCTTC
CDR3: CASGSPPRDEQFF
size: .
D: .
V: TRBV12-5
J: TRBJ2-1

DNA: TGTGCCAGCAGTTCCCAGACAGGTACCTATGGCTACACCTTC
CDR3: CASSSQTGTYGYTF
size: .
D: .
V: TRBV27
J: TRBJ1-2

DNA: TGCGCCAGCAGCATACGACAGGGGTGGGATGAAAAACTGTTTTTT
CDR3: CASSIRQGWDEKLFF
size: .
D: TRBD1
V: TRBV5-1
J: TRBJ1-4

DNA: TGTGCCAGCAGAGACAGGGGGCTAGGGGCCCAGCATTTT
CDR3: CASRDRGLGAQHF
size: once
D: TRBD1
V: TRBV7-8
J: TRBJ1-5

DNA: TGTGCCAGCAGCTCCGGACAGGGCCATCAGCCCCAGCATTTT
CDR3: CASSSGQGHQPQHF
size: .
D: TRBD1
V: TRBV3-1/TRBV3-2
J: TRBJ1-5

DNA: TGTGCCAGCAGTTTCACTGGGGCCAACGTCCTGACTTTC
CDR3: CASSFTGANVLTF
size: .
D: .
V: TRBV28
J: TRBJ2-6

DNA: TGCGCCAGCAGCCCCAGTGGAGCAGGGGGATCCTACGAGCAGTACTTC
CDR3: CASSPSGAGGSYEQYF
size: few
D: TRBD1
V: TRBV4-1
J: TRBJ2-7

DNA: TGCGCCAGCAGTGAGTGGACTTCCAGCTCTGGAAACACCATATATTTT
CDR3: CASSEWTSSSGNTIYF
size: .
D: .
V: TRBV10-1
J: TRBJ1-3

DNA: TGCGCCAGCAGCTTGGACGGGACACTCCCGGGCATCTTC
CDR3: CASSLDGTLPGIF
size: .
D: .
V: TRBV5-1
J: TRBJ1-2

DNA: TGTGCCAGCAGTTTAAATCAGGGTAACACTGAAGCTTTCTTT
CDR3: CASSLNQGNTEAFF
size: .
D: .
V: TRBV27
J: TRBJ1-1

DNA: TGTGCCAGCAGTTTGAGTGGTTTGGATGGCTACACCTTC
CDR3: CASSLSGLDGYTF
size: .
D: .
V: TRBV6-5
J: TRBJ1-2

DNA: TGTGCCAGCAGCTCTACAGGGTATAAGGGCACTGAAGCTTTCTTT
CDR3: CASSSTGYKGTEAFF
size: .
D: .
V: TRBV5-5
J: TRBJ1-1

DNA: TGCGCCAGCAGCGGACAGGGGGCCTCCGATACGCAGTATTTT
CDR3: CASSGQGASDTQYF
size: .
D: TRBD1
V: TRBV5-1
J: TRBJ2-3

DNA: TGCGCCAGCAGCTTGGTTGGGACAGGGGTTCAACAGACCCAGTACTTC
CDR3: CASSLVGTGVQQTQYF
size: .
D: TRBD1
V: TRBV5-1
J: TRBJ2-5